The 27 T cell receptor beta chains listed next were all sequenced from one sample in a study of OX40 agonist ivuxolimab in advanced cancers. This table comes from immunoSEQ multiplex PCR, and its TCRdb copy is limited to in-frame clones, with some not included. The sample lists around 68,000 clones; about 85% were seen once. Sequenced material: CD4+ or CD8+ T cells sorted from blood, taken in a trial of the OX40 agonist ivuxolimab. The receptor source for this set is an adult with an advanced solid tumor such as melanoma, head and neck, liver or kidney cancer.

The chain couples TRBV10-3 to TRBJ2-7; D not resolved. From germline, CDR1 is ENHRY and CDR2 SYGVKD. Trimming stripped 4 bases from V and 3 bases from J, with 10 bases between. The CDR3 totals 13 residues. CDR3 loop: CAISALVNYEQYF. The CDR3 DNA follows: TGTGCCATCAGTGCTCTAGTTAACTACGAGCAGTACTTC.

The genes are TRBV25-1 and TRBJ2-3; 9 positions agree with TRBD1. CDR1 and CDR2 from the germline V gene are MGHDK and SYGVNS. CDR3 length: 14 amino acids. Germline trimming cut 4 bases from V and 6 bases from J; bases unmatched to any gene: 5. The CDR3 region has the DNA TGTGCCAGCAGTGGACAGGGGGTCCCGGATACGCAGTATTTT. The encoded protein is CASSGQGVPDTQYF.

This chain joins TRBV5-1 and TRBJ2-5; 8 bases are a match to TRBD1. CDR1 is SGHRS, CDR2 YFSETQ, per germline. CDR3 size: 14 residues. Losses at the gene ends were 0 bases for V and 5 bases for J; bases not matched to a gene: 3. The CDR3 DNA follows: TGCGCCAGCAGCTTGGATAGGGACAGGGAGACCCAGTACTTC. Translation: CASSLDRDRETQYF. The full variable domain, rest sourced from reference TRBV5-1 and TRBJ2-5, is KAGVTQTPRYLIKTRGQQVTLSCSPISGHRSVSWYQQTPGQGLQFLFEYFSETQRNKGNFPGRFSGRQFSNSRSEMNVSTLELGDSALYLCASSLDRDRETQYFGPGTRLLVL.

The chain links TRBV15 to TRBJ1-2; D is perhaps TRBD1 (5 bases). Trimming left V 1 base short and J 7 bases short, with 10 bases between. CDR3 length: 13 residues. Germline V gene sequence: CDR1 LNHNV, CDR2 YYDKDF (reference sequence). CDR3 region: CATSRAGPGGYTF. Written as DNA, the CDR3 is TGTGCCACCAGCAGAGCAGGGCCGGGTGGCTACACCTTC.

The rearrangement uses TRBV28 and TRBJ1-1; D gene unclear. The V end lost 5 bases, the J end lost 10 bases, and 14 bases lay between the germline ends. This CDR3 has 12 amino acids. Germline CDR1 reads MDHEN; CDR2 reads SYDVKM. The CDR3 nucleotides read TGTGCCAGCAGTAAACGTAACACCGGAGCTTTCTTT. This encodes CASSKRNTGAFF.

This sequence joins TRBV29-1 and TRBJ2-3; possibly TRBD2 for D (5 bases). Germline V gene lookup returns CDR1 SQVTM and CDR2 ANQGSEA. V lost 5 bases, J lost 3 bases, and 15 bases lay in between. The CDR3 loop spans 14 amino acids. CDR3 protein: CSVRIPSLTDTQYF. For the CDR3, the DNA is TGCAGCGTTCGTATTCCTAGCTTGACAGATACGCAGTATTTT.

Only a few counts were recorded for this clone. The J gene is TRBJ1-2, the V gene TRBV6-5; 7 bases align to TRBD1. This CDR3 has 11 residues. Per the germline V gene, CDR1 is MNHEY and CDR2 is SVGAGI. Trimming at V came to 10 bases and at J to 2 bases, leaving 1 base not matched to a gene. DNA of the CDR3: TGTGCCACCAGGGGGAACTATGGCTACACCTTC. Translation gives CATRGNYGYTF.

The rearrangement links TRBV28 to TRBJ1-4; D may be TRBD1 (6 bases). Germline CDR1 is MDHEN and CDR2 is SYDVKM. Trimming shortened V by 8 bases and J by 5 bases, and 15 bases separated the two germline ends. The CDR3 consists of 14 residues. CDR3 loop: CASSRGALNEKLFF. CDR3 coding DNA: TGTGCCAGCTCGCGGGGGGCCCTAAATGAAAAACTGTTTTTT.

The chain carries TRBV5-1 and TRBJ2-7; weak D call: TRBD2 (6 bases). Germline CDR1 is SGHRS and CDR2 is YFSETQ. The ends were cut back, 0 bases at V and 9 bases at J, with 13 bases in the middle. The CDR3 runs 13 residues. As DNA, the CDR3 is TGCGCCAGCAGCTTGGCCGGGACTTTGGTGCAGTACTTC. The encoded protein is CASSLAGTLVQYF.

V gene TRBV27 combines with J gene TRBJ2-2, with 8 bases lining up with TRBD2. This CDR3 is built from 19 residues. Germline V CDR1 and CDR2: MNHEY, SMNVEV (reference sequence). Unmatched junction bases numbered 17, after V lost 6 bases and J lost 2 bases. The CDR3 is CASSSPFRASGLNTGELFF. The CDR3 DNA reads TGTGCCAGCAGCTCCCCGTTCCGGGCTAGCGGGCTAAACACCGGGGAGCTGTTTTTT.

The CDR3 sequence: CASSSGTGSLAKNIQYF. DNA for the CDR3: TGTGCCAGCAGTTCCGGGACAGGGAGCCTAGCCAAAAACATTCAGTACTTC. This sequence joins TRBV28 and TRBJ2-4; 9 bases map to TRBD1. Germline V gene sequence: CDR1 MDHEN, CDR2 SYDVKM. With V trimmed by 4 bases and J by 0 bases, 7 bases remained unmatched. This CDR3 has 17 residues.

A word on this clone: The sample has other DNA sequences that encode this CDR3 too. The rearrangement uses TRBV29-1 and TRBJ1-4; 12 bases align to TRBD1. This CDR3 contains 15 residues. The J segment lost 1 base and the V segment lost 4 bases, leaving 1 base of the junction unmatched. Per germline, CDR1 SQVTM and CDR2 ANQGSEA. CDR3 loop: CSVGDRGLTNEKLFF. The CDR3 region has the DNA TGCAGCGTTGGGGACAGGGGGCTAACTAATGAAAAACTGTTTTTT.

The V call is TRBV29-1, the J call TRBJ1-1; a weak D match, TRBD1 (6 bases). The germline V gene encodes CDR1 SQVTM and CDR2 ANQGSEA. V lost 6 bases, J lost 4 bases, and 15 bases lay in between. The CDR3 contains 13 residues. The CDR3 loop is CSVGGGGGTEAFF. CDR3 nucleotides: TGCAGCGTCGGAGGGGGGGGAGGCACTGAAGCTTTCTTT.

The rearrangement uses TRBV27 and TRBJ1-1; tentative D call: TRBD1 (5 bases). From germline, CDR1 is MNHEY and CDR2 SMNVEV (reference sequence). V lost 4 bases, J lost 0 bases, and 21 bases lay in between. The CDR3 has 18 amino acids. The CDR3 loop is CASSSHRPDQGMNTEAFF. DNA for the CDR3: TGTGCCAGCAGTTCCCACCGCCCTGACCAGGGCATGAACACTGAAGCTTTCTTT.

This chain connects TRBV18 to TRBJ2-6; D not resolved. This CDR3 comprises 13 residues. The V gene's germline CDR1 is KGHSH and CDR2 LQKENI. Trimming removed 6 bases from V and 8 bases from J, with 11 bases in between. CDR3 nucleotides: TGTGCCAGCTCGCTACCGGGCTCCAACGTCCTGACTTTC. Its protein product is CASSLPGSNVLTF.

The chain joins TRBV14 to TRBJ2-5; a possible D gene is TRBD1 (6 bases). Germline CDR1 and CDR2: SGHDN and FVKESK. The CDR3 spans 15 residues. Trimming shortened V by 4 bases and J by 3 bases, and 15 bases separated the two germline ends. CDR3 sequence reads: CASSLQGALKETQYF. CDR3 nucleotide sequence: TGTGCCAGCAGCCTACAGGGCGCCTTGAAAGAGACCCAGTACTTC.

The chain has TRBV2 and TRBJ2-1; 8 positions match TRBD2. This CDR3 contains 14 residues. J lost 7 bases, V lost 2 bases, and 4 bases had no gene match. In germline, CDR1 is SNHLY, CDR2 FYNNEI. In nucleotides, the CDR3 is TGTGCCAGCAGTGAACAGCGGGAGATGAATGAGCAGTTCTTC. This sequence encodes CASSEQREMNEQFF.

The chain joins TRBV28 to TRBJ1-2; D unresolved. The germline V and J ends were trimmed by 8 bases and 0 bases, with 13 bases remaining between them. The germline CDR1 and CDR2 sequences are MDHEN and SYDVKM. This CDR3 contains 14 residues. DNA of the CDR3: TGTGCCAGCTCTGTCCTATTAGCTAACTATGGCTACACCTTC. It yields the protein CASSVLLANYGYTF.

This clone was seen a few times. The chain combines TRBV6-1 with TRBJ2-5, with TRBD2 matching over 10 bases. Germline CDR1 is MNHNS and CDR2 is SASEGT. The V segment lost 1 base and the J segment 4 bases; nucleotides outside the gene matches: 6. The CDR3 sequence is 16 residues long. The CDR3 DNA reads as TGTGCCAGCAGTGAAGGAGTAGCGGGAGGACTAGAGACCCAGTACTTC. Its translation: CASSEGVAGGLETQYF.

This chain uses TRBV5-1 with TRBJ2-3, with 8 positions matching TRBD2. CDR1 is SGHRS, CDR2 YFSETQ, per germline. The CDR3 sequence is 16 residues long. The junction had 10 bases not matched to a gene; V was cut back by 2 bases and J by 5 bases. DNA of the CDR3: TGCGCCAGCAGCTTTGGGAGGAGCGGGAGATTAGATACGCAGTATTTT. This encodes CASSFGRSGRLDTQYF. The whole variable domain, filled in from reference TRBV5-1 and TRBJ2-3, reads KAGVTQTPRYLIKTRGQQVTLSCSPISGHRSVSWYQQTPGQGLQFLFEYFSETQRNKGNFPGRFSGRQFSNSRSEMNVSTLELGDSALYLCASSFGRSGRLDTQYFGPGTRLTVL.

V gene TRBV6-5 combines with J gene TRBJ1-2, with D perhaps TRBD1 (5 bases). The CDR3 has 12 amino acids. V lost 4 bases and J lost 7, with 10 bases in between. Germline CDR1 is MNHEY and CDR2 is SVGAGI. This chain's CDR3 is CASSLDTLGYTF. DNA for the CDR3: TGTGCCAGCAGTTTGGACACCCTTGGCTACACCTTC.

The chain employs TRBV5-6 and TRBJ1-1; TRBD1 is a possible D gene (5 bases). This CDR3 comprises 14 residues. Trimming removed 4 bases from V and 3 bases from J, with 13 bases in between. Germline V gene sequence: CDR1 SGHDT, CDR2 YYEEEE. The CDR3 is CASSRLTRDTEAFF. In nucleotides, the CDR3 is TGTGCCAGCAGCCGTTTGACCAGGGACACTGAAGCTTTCTTT.

In its sample, this clone was seen a few times. The CDR3, as DNA: TGCGCCAGCAGCTTGCTGGGGACACCTAACTATGGCTACACCTTC. Amino acid sequence: CASSLLGTPNYGYTF. V is TRBV5-1 and J is TRBJ1-2, with D perhaps matching TRBD1 (6 bases). V lost 1 base and J lost 0, with 10 bases in between. The CDR3 is 15 amino acids. Germline V gives CDR1 SGHRS, CDR2 YFSETQ.

The CDR3 region has the DNA TGTGCCAGCATGGGCGGGAGGTCCTTACTCACAGATACGCAGTATTTT. Its protein product is CASMGGRSLLTDTQYF. The chain uses TRBV7-9 and TRBJ2-3; 8 bases agree with TRBD2. Per germline, CDR1 SEHNR and CDR2 FQNEAQ (reference sequence). V lost 7 bases, J lost 2 bases, and 11 bases stayed unmatched. The CDR3 covers 16 residues.

To note about this clone: The sample contains more than one DNA sequence encoding this CDR3. V gene TRBV15 combines with J gene TRBJ1-3, with D possibly matching TRBD1 (5 bases). This CDR3 is built from 14 residues. Germline V gene sequence: CDR1 LNHNV, CDR2 YYDKDF (reference sequence). Trimming took 3 bases from V and 4 from J, leaving 10 bases between them. CDR3 in DNA: TGTGCCACCAGCAGTCAATGGGGGGGAAACACCATATATTTT. This gives the protein CATSSQWGGNTIYF.

Notes on this clone: One end of the junction fails to match germline, which may point to a read error. Other DNA sequences from this sample encode an identical CDR3 as well. V and J are TRBV27 and TRBJ2-7; perhaps TRBD1 as D (5 bases). Germline V gene lookup returns CDR1 MNHEY and CDR2 SMNVEV (reference sequence). The CDR3 is made up of 15 amino acids. The CDR3 DNA follows: TGTGCCAGTAGTTTCCTGGGTCAGGGCACCTACGAGCAGTACTTC. Translating it yields CASSFLGQGTYEQYF.

The CDR3 region has the DNA TGTGCCAGCAGCTTTGCGGAACAGCCCTTAGAGCCCCAGCATTTT. Protein: CASSFAEQPLEPQHF. This chain joins TRBV7-2 and TRBJ1-5; D unresolved. Germline assignment: CDR1 SGHTA and CDR2 FQGNSA. The CDR3 runs to 15 residues. V was cut by 3 bases and J by 8 bases, with 17 bases left in between.